Listed here is a single T cell receptor beta chain. As yet, its antigen is unknown. One entry per CDR3 protein results from TCRdb running MiXCR on the RT-PCR reads. The table has under 550,000 distinct CDR3 sequences, 7.5% to 8.5% seen once; the top ten hold 10% to 15%. This sample stems from a study of response to subunit inactivated influenza vaccine. Study results and limitations: Authors proposed each seasonal influenza vaccination draws in few new T cells.

Germline V gives CDR1 MDHEN, CDR2 SYDVKM. J gave up 4 bases and V 2 bases, and 15 bases lay outside the gene matches. This CDR3 comprises 18 residues. This sequence was found in a man in his fifties or sixties who received an inactivated influenza vaccine. The V gene is TRBV28, the J gene TRBJ2-7, with 9 bases matching TRBD1. Sequencing used PBMCs from blood, obtained around 25 months after vaccination. The CDR3 nucleotides read TGTGCCAGCAGTTTAGTCATTCAGTTGGGACAGGGAGCTTACGAGCAGTACTTC. As protein: CASSLVIQLGQGAYEQYF.